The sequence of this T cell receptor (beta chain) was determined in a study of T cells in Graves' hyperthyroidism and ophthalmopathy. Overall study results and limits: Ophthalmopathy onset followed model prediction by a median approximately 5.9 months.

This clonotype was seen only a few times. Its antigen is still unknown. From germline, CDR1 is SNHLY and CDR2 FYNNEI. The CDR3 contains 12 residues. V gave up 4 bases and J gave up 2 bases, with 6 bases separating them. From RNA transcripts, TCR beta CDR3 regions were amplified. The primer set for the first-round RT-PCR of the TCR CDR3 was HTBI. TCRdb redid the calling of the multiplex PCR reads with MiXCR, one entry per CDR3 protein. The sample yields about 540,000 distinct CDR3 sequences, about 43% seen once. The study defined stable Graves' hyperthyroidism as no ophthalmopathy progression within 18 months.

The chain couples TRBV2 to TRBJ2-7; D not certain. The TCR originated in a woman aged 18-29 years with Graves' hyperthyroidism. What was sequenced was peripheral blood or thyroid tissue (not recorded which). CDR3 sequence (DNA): TGTGCCAGCAGTGTCCGAACCTACGAGCAGTACTTC. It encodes CASSVRTYEQYF.